This record concerns one T cell receptor beta chain sequence. TCRdb fed the reads into MiXCR, producing one record per CDR3 protein. The sample consists of 400,000 to 550,000 distinct CDR3 sequences, 10% to 12% of them appearing once. These data are taken from a study of T cell repertoires in cytomegalovirus infection. Turning to the study itself: Public TCR beta signatures were indicative of both CMV infection and a matching HLA type.

Germline CDR1 MNHEY, CDR2 SMNVEV (reference sequence). The CDR3 spans 13 residues. V gave up 1 base and J gave up 5 bases, with 9 bases separating them. This chain joins TRBV27 and TRBJ2-7, with D maybe TRBD2 (6 bases). The sequence was obtained from a human donor in good health (CMV status not recorded). Some clones in this sample may be carry-over from other donors' samples. Sequencing was done on a sample of PBMCs. Written as DNA, the CDR3 is TGTGCCAGCAGTTTATACCCTAGCGACGAGCAGTACTTC. It yields the protein CASSLYPSDEQYF.